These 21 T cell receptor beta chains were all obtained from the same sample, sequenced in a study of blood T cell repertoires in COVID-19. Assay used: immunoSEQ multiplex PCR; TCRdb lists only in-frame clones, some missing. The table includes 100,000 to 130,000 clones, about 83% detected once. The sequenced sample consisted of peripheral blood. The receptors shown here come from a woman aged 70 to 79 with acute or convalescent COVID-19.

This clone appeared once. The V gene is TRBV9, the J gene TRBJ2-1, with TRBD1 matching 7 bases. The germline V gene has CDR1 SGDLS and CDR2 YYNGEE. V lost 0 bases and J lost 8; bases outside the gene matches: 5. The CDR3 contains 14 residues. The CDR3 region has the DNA TGTGCCAGCAGCGTAGGGCAGGGGGTCTATGAGCAGTTCTTC. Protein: CASSVGQGVYEQFF.

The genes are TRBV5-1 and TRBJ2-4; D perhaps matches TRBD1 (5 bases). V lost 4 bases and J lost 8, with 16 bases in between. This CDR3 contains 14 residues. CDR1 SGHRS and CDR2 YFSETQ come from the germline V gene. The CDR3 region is CASSPRPDMDIQYF. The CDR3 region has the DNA TGCGCCAGCAGCCCCAGACCGGACATGGACATTCAGTACTTC.

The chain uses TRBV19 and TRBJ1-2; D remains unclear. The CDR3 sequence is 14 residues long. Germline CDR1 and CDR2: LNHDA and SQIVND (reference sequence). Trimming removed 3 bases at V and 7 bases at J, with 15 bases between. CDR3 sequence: CASSIIYRPPGYTF. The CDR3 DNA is TGTGCCAGTAGTATTATCTATCGTCCTCCTGGCTACACCTTC.

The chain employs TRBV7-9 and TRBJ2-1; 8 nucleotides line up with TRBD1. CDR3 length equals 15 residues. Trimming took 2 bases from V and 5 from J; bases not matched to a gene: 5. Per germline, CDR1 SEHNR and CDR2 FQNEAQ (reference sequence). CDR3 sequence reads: CASSLRTGKNNEQFF. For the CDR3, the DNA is TGTGCCAGCAGCTTACGGACAGGGAAGAACAATGAGCAGTTCTTC.

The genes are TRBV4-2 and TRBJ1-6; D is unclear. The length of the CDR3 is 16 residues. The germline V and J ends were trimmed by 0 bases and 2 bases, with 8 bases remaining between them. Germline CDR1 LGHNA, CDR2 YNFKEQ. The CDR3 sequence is CASSQEGRAYNSPLHF. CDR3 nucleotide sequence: TGTGCCAGCAGCCAAGAAGGGAGGGCCTATAATTCACCCCTCCACTTT.

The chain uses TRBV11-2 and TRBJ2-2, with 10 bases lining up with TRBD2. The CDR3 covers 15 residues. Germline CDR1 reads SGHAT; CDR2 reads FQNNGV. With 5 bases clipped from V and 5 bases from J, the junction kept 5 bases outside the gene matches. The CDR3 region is CASSRAGGPTGELFF. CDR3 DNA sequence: TGTGCCAGCAGCCGAGCGGGAGGGCCGACCGGGGAGCTGTTTTTT.

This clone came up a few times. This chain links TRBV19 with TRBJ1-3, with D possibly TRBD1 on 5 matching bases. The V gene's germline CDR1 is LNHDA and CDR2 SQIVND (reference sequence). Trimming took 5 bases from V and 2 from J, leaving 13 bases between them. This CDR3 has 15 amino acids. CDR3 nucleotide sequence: TGTGCCAGTAGTCCCCGGACACTCCCTGGAAACACCATATATTTT. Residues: CASSPRTLPGNTIYF.

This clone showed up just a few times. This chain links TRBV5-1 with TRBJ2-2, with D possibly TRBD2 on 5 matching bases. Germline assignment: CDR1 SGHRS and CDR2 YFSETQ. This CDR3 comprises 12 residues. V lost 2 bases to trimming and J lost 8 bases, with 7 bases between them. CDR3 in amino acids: CASSFEGGELFF. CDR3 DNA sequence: TGCGCCAGCAGCTTCGAGGGAGGGGAGCTGTTTTTT.

In DNA, the CDR3 is TGTGCCAGCACCACACTTTTCCGCGGGTGGTACACCTTC. Translated: CASTTLFRGWYTF. The rearrangement uses TRBV28 and TRBJ1-2, with no clear D. Germline CDR1 is MDHEN and CDR2 is SYDVKM. V was clipped by 7 bases and J by 11 bases, with 20 bases between them. The CDR3 sequence is 13 residues long.

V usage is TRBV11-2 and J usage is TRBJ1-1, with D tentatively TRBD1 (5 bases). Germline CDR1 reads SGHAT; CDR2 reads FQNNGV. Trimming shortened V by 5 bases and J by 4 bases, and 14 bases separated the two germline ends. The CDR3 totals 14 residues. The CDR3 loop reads CASSTPLRGTEAFF. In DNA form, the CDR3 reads TGTGCCAGCAGCACCCCTCTTAGGGGCACTGAAGCTTTCTTT.

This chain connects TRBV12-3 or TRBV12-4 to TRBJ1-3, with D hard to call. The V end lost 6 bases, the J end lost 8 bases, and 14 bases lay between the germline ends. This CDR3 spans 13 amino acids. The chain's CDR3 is CASRIPRGDTIYF. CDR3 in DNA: TGTGCCAGCAGAATCCCCCGCGGGGACACCATATATTTT.

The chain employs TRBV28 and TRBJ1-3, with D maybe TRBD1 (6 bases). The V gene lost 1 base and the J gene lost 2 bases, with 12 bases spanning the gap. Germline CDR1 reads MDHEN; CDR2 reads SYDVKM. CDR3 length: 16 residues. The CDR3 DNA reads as TGTGCCAGCAGTTTATCCGTGGACAGCCCTGGAAACACCATATATTTT. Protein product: CASSLSVDSPGNTIYF.

The DNA of the CDR3 is TGCAGCGTTGAAGACCCCACTAGCGGGAGGGACTCCTACAATGAGCAGTTCTTC. Translated, it gives CSVEDPTSGRDSYNEQFF. This chain connects TRBV29-1 to TRBJ2-1; TRBD2 matches at 13 bases. Germline values: CDR1 SQVTM, CDR2 ANQGSEA. V lost 0 bases and J lost 0; bases outside the gene matches: 5. The CDR3 is made up of 18 amino acids.

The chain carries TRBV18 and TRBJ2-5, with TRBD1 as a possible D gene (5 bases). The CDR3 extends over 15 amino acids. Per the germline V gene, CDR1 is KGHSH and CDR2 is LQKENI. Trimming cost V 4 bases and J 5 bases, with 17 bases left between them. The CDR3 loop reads CASSRIPGPQETQYF. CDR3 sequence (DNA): TGTGCCAGCTCACGAATTCCAGGGCCGCAGGAGACCCAGTACTTC.

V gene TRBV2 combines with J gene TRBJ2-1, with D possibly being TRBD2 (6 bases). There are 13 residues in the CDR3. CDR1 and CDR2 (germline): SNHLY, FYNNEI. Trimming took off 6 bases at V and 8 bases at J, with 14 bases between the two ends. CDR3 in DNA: TGTGCCAGCAGCACGACTAGGGGTCATGAGCAGTTCTTC. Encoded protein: CASSTTRGHEQFF.

The CDR3 sequence is CASSLRGISYEQYF. The CDR3 DNA reads TGTGCCAGCAGCCTAAGGGGTATCTCCTACGAGCAGTACTTC. This chain links TRBV6-6 with TRBJ2-7; D is possibly TRBD1 (5 bases). Germline-derived CDR1 and CDR2 are MNHNY and SVGAGI (reference sequence). The CDR3 is 14 amino acids. With 6 bases removed from V and 0 bases from J, the gap between germline ends came to 12 bases.

CDR3 loop: CAIRAGQNPYGYTF. The CDR3 bases are TGTGCCATCAGGGCGGGTCAGAACCCCTATGGCTACACCTTC. The chain employs TRBV10-3 and TRBJ1-2; D call uncertain. This CDR3 spans 14 amino acids. The germline CDR1 and CDR2 sequences are ENHRY and SYGVKD. V lost 6 bases and J 4 bases, leaving 15 bases between the germline ends.

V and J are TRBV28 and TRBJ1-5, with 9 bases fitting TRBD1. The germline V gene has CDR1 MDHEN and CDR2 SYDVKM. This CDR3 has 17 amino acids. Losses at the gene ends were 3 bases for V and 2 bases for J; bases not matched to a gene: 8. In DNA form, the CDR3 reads TGTGCCAGCAGTTTGTACCCTTGGGACAGGGGCAATCAGCCCCAGCATTTT. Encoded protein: CASSLYPWDRGNQPQHF.

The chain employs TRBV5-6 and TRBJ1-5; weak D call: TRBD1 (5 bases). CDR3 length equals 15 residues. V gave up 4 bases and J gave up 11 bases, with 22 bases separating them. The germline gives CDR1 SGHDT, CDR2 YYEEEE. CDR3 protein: CASSRRGNQLSAQHF. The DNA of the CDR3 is TGTGCCAGCAGCCGGCGGGGGAACCAACTATCGGCCCAGCATTTT.

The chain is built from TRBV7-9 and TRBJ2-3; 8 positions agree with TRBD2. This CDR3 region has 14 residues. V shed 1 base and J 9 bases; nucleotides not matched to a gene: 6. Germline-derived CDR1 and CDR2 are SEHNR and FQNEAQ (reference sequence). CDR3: CASSLGLAGRTQYF. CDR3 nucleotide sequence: TGTGCCAGCAGCTTAGGATTAGCGGGGCGGACGCAGTATTTT.

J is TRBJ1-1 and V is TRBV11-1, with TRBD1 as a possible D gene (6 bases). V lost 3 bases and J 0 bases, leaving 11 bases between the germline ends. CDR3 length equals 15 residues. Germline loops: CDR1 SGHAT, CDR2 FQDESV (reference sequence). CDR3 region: CASSFGQLMNTEAFF. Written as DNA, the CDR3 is TGTGCCAGCAGCTTCGGACAGCTAATGAACACTGAAGCTTTCTTT.